This TCR beta chain was sequenced in a study of blood T cell repertoires in COVID-19. At the level of the study: Acute and convalescent COVID-19 specimens originated in the United States, Italy and Spain.

V was pared by 4 bases and J by 2 bases, with 6 bases between. The CDR3 has 13 residues. Germline CDR1 LGHDT, CDR2 YNNKEL (reference sequence). Original processing methods: Amplification with reference gene primers provided the estimates of nucleated cell counts. Assay used: immunoSEQ multiplex PCR; TCRdb lists only in-frame clones, some missing. For V, J and clone size, that table is used; D and trimming come from the DNA. The data show fewer than 80,000 clones, roughly 91% seen once. The sequence was obtained from a human donor in a cohort sampled during active COVID-19. Sequencing used peripheral blood. The chain is built from TRBV3-1 (or the pseudogene TRBV3-2) and TRBJ2-1, with D hard to call. The CDR3 region has the DNA TGTGCCAGCAGCCCCGGAGCCTACAATGAGCAGTTCTTC. Residues: CASSPGAYNEQFF.